This passage covers 14 T cell receptor beta chains from one sample sequenced in a study of tumor and adjacent non-tumor tissue in lung cancer. No cell sorting was done before RNA was extracted from the tissue. A modified ARM-PCR protocol with three rounds of nested PCR amplified TCRbeta. TCRdb independently ran MiXCR on the multiplex PCR reads; one entry per CDR3 protein. The table shows approximately 70,000 distinct CDR3 sequences, with less than 80% occurring only once. The sequenced material came from lung tumor tissue. These receptors all come from a man in his 60s with non-small cell lung cancer.

A word on this clonotype: An end of the junction does not agree with germline; a read error may underlie this. The CDR3 DNA follows: TGCAGCGTTGAGTACGAACCTTTGAACACTGAAGATTTCTTT. Translating it yields CSVEYEPLNTEDFF. The J gene is TRBJ1-1, the V gene TRBV29-1, with D unresolved. The germline V gene has CDR1 SQVTM and CDR2 ANQGSEA. CDR3 length: 14 residues.

This sequence joins TRBV20-1 and TRBJ2-1; D gene ambiguous. The CDR3 consists of 16 residues. The ends were cut back, 0 bases at V and 8 bases at J, with 20 bases in the middle. Germline assignment: CDR1 DFQATT and CDR2 SNEGSKA (reference sequence). CDR3 DNA sequence: TGCAGTGCTAGAGATCGCGTCTTGCTCGGGTGCGATGAGCAGTTCTTC. Amino acid sequence: CSARDRVLLGCDEQFF.

With respect to this clonotype: Possible read error: a much larger clone is one base away. This chain joins TRBV29-1 and TRBJ2-5, with 8 bases aligning to TRBD2. Looked up from germline, CDR1 is SQVTM and CDR2 is ANQGSEA. The CDR3 loop spans 13 amino acids. Losses at the gene ends were 5 bases for V and 1 base for J; bases not matched to a gene: 3. The CDR3 coding sequence is TGCAGCGTTCGTAGCGGGGCCCAAGAGACCCAGTACTTC. This codes for CSVRSGAQETQYF. The whole variable domain, filled in from reference TRBV29-1 and TRBJ2-5, reads SAVISQKPSRDICQRGTSLTIQCQVDSQVTMMFWYRQQPGQSLTLIATANQGSEATYESGFVIDKFPISRPNLTFSTLTVSNMSPEDSSIYLCSVRSGAQETQYFGPGTRLLVL.

As to this clonotype: One end of the junction is discordant with germline, which a read error may explain. The chain recombines TRBV10-3 with TRBJ2-7; the match to TRBD2 covers 10 bases. The germline V gene encodes CDR1 ENHRY and CDR2 SYGVKD. CDR3 size: 15 residues. The CDR3 protein is CAITEDSGRRYEQYF. In nucleotides, the CDR3 is TGTGCCATCACTGAGGATAGCGGGAGGAGGTATGAGCAGTACTTC.

As for this clonotype: The missing conserved phenylalanine or tryptophan at the end of this CDR3 makes a read error likely. The chain has TRBV11-2 and TRBJ1-1; tentative D call: TRBD1 (5 bases). The germline gives CDR1 SGHAT, CDR2 FQNNGV. CDR3 length equals 15 residues. CDR3 loop: CASSPKWGLNNEAFY. Here the CDR3 DNA reads TGTGCCAGCAGCCCAAAATGGGGGTTGAACAATGAAGCTTTCTAT.

This clonotype has just a few counts. V is TRBV28 and J is TRBJ1-5, with no clear D. Trimming removed 2 bases at V and 7 bases at J, with 12 bases between. Germline-derived CDR1 and CDR2 are MDHEN and SYDVKM. The CDR3 contains 14 residues. CDR3 coding DNA: TGTGCCAGCAGTTTAGGAGGGAACGGGCAGCCCCAGCATTTT. It codes for CASSLGGNGQPQHF.

This clonotype was counted between two and nine times. The V gene is TRBV28, the J gene TRBJ2-2, with 7 nucleotides matching TRBD2. The junction had 15 bases not matched to a gene; V was cut back by 6 bases and J by 5 bases. The germline V gene encodes CDR1 MDHEN and CDR2 SYDVKM. The CDR3 totals 17 residues. The CDR3 DNA reads as TGTGCCAGCAGCTTACCGAGACTAGCAAGGACGACCGGGGAGCTGTTTTTT. Translated, it gives CASSLPRLARTTGELFF.

This chain connects TRBV28 to TRBJ1-1, with 10 bases matching TRBD1. V dropped 7 bases and J dropped 8; count of bases not matched to a gene: 4. This CDR3 spans 12 amino acids. Looked up from germline, CDR1 is MDHEN and CDR2 is SYDVKM. The CDR3 loop reads CASMTGGAEAFF. DNA of the CDR3: TGTGCCAGCATGACAGGGGGCGCGGAAGCTTTCTTT.

As to this clonotype: One end of the junction is discordant with germline, which a read error may explain. V gene TRBV6-1 combines with J gene TRBJ1-5; D remains ambiguous. This CDR3 comprises 14 residues. CDR1 MNHNS and CDR2 SASEGT come from the germline V gene. The CDR3 protein is CASNPALSNQPLHF. DNA of the CDR3: TGTGCCAGCAACCCCGCTCTGAGCAATCAGCCCCTGCATTTT.

This clonotype has only one observation. At one end the junction does not follow the germline gene, possibly because of a read error. The rearrangement links TRBV20-1 to TRBJ1-1, with D possibly matching TRBD1 (6 bases). Germline lookup yields CDR1 DFQATT and CDR2 SNEGSKA (reference sequence). The CDR3 extends over 15 amino acids. CDR3 protein: CNAIRTGLINTEAFF. CDR3 in DNA: TGCAATGCTATAAGAACAGGGCTGATTAACACTGAAGCTTTCTTT.

CDR3 residues: CTGAWSGNQSQHF. CDR3 nucleotide sequence: TGCACCGGGGCCTGGAGCGGGAATCAGTCTCAGCATTTT. The J gene is TRBJ1-5, the V gene TRBV10-1; D possibly corresponds to TRBD1 (5 bases). Germline V gene sequence: CDR1 WNHNN, CDR2 SYGVQD (reference sequence). CDR3 length: 13 amino acids.

The chain carries TRBV6-5 and TRBJ1-5; D is possibly TRBD1 (5 bases). There are 15 residues in the CDR3. The germline V gene has CDR1 MNHEY and CDR2 SVGAGI. CDR3 region: CDRTSRQGGNQPQHF. The CDR3 bases are TGTGACAGGACCTCCAGGCAGGGCGGAAATCAGCCCCAGCATTTT.

As to this clonotype: One end of the junction fails to match germline, which may point to a read error. The V call is TRBV29-1, the J call TRBJ2-3; 9 bases align to TRBD2. In germline, CDR1 is SQVTM, CDR2 ANQGSEA. The CDR3 has 15 residues. The CDR3 here is CSTRTSESGTDTRYF. The DNA for the CDR3 is TGCAGCACCCGGACTAGCGAGAGCGGCACAGATACGCGGTATTTT.

This clonotype was observed once. The junction departs from the called germline gene at one end, perhaps through a read error. The genes are TRBV11-2 and TRBJ2-1; D not resolved. The CDR3 sequence is 15 residues long. Germline CDR1 SGHAT, CDR2 FQNNGV. The CDR3 here is CACSLPAAGSNEHFF. CDR3 DNA sequence: TGTGCCTGCAGTCTACCCGCTGCTGGGTCAAATGAGCACTTCTTC.